The rows below give T cell receptor beta chains drawn from one sample of a study of regulatory T cells in long-lasting Graves disease. TCRdb reprocessed the multiplex PCR reads with MiXCR, giving one entry per CDR3 protein. There are about 220,000 distinct CDR3 sequences in the sample; around a fifth occur only once, and about an eighth lies in the top ten. A further study also used this sample, focusing on T cells in Graves' hyperthyroidism and ophthalmopathy.

Source: peripheral blood mononuclear cells (PBMCs), taken at new diagnosis, from a patient treated with antithyroid drugs. These receptors were collected from a woman in her 30s with Graves disease. The CDR3 runs from the conserved cysteine through the conserved F or W.

J gene | V gene | CDR3 protein
TRBJ2-3 | TRBV2 | CASSRDWSTDTQYF
TRBJ1-2 | TRBV5-6 | CASSLEEGNYGYTF
TRBJ2-1 | TRBV19 | CASSTALSYNEQFF
TRBJ1-6 | TRBV3-1 | CASSPQGSPLHF
TRBJ2-2 | TRBV7-3 | CASSPLVNTGELFF
TRBJ2-3 | TRBV5-1 | CASSFGTSASSTDTQYF
TRBJ2-3 | TRBV5-1 | CASSLAPTSGRTDTQYF
TRBJ1-2 | TRBV28 | CATIDRGDYGYTF
TRBJ1-1 | TRBV4-1 | CASSQDGAANTEAFF
TRBJ2-1 | TRBV13 | CASTKTGGNNEQFF
TRBJ2-4 | TRBV11-2 | CASSLVRGSRAKNIQYF
TRBJ2-7 | TRBV27 | CASSSRPGVRNEQYF
TRBJ2-1 | TRBV4-2 | CASSQESDRAGMYEQFF
TRBJ1-5 | TRBV6-1 | CASSPSRQGGRGMGHQPQHF
TRBJ1-6 | TRBV19 | CASRIAGVNSPLHF
TRBJ2-2 | TRBV5-1 | CASSPRQGSTGELFF
TRBJ1-2 | TRBV20-1 | CSARDSGPGRGYTF
TRBJ2-2 | TRBV19 | CASSGTGTGELFF
TRBJ1-5 | TRBV4-1 | CASSQEMGPKPQHF
TRBJ1-5 | TRBV20-1 | CSARDISGNQPQHF
TRBJ2-1 | TRBV6-1 | CASSGRAGATYNEQFF
TRBJ2-3 | TRBV5-6 | CASTYLGPGDTQYF
TRBJ1-1 | TRBV27 | CASSSSGGNTEAFF
TRBJ1-3 | TRBV20-1 | CSSQSSGNTIYF
TRBJ2-6 | TRBV2 | CASSVGGAGANVLTF
TRBJ2-5 | TRBV29-1 | CSVERGQVETQYF
TRBJ2-1 | TRBV28 | CASSLSLAGTHEQFF
TRBJ1-6 | TRBV27 | CASSLKGWNSPLHF
TRBJ2-5 | TRBV19 | CASSIRTQETQYF
TRBJ1-5 | TRBV6-1 | CASSGDRGNNQPQHF
TRBJ2-5 | TRBV7-7 | CASSPTGEGETQYF
TRBJ2-7 | TRBV6-1 | CASSSTGLPGTYEQYF
TRBJ2-1 | TRBV28 | CASKSQGNEQFF
TRBJ1-5 | TRBV27 | CASSLSGDRVNQPQHF
TRBJ1-5 | TRBV28 | CASSFKGRSNQPQHF
TRBJ2-4 | TRBV5-8 | CASSLGRHPGNIQYF
TRBJ2-1 | TRBV11-2 | CASSLDRGNEQFF
TRBJ2-7 | TRBV20-1 | CSARDHSGRPYEQYF
TRBJ1-2 | TRBV28 | CASSLRPGGSGGYTF
TRBJ2-1 | TRBV11-2 | CASSSDALAGSSQFF
TRBJ1-1 | TRBV7-9 | CASSPGQGYRTEAFF
TRBJ2-7 | TRBV7-6 | CASRPIAGVFYEQYF
TRBJ1-1 | TRBV10-3 | CAISEKGNTEAFF
TRBJ1-1 | TRBV18 | CASSPQGGATEAFF
TRBJ2-3 | TRBV4-2 | CASSQDEWASGGTDTQYF